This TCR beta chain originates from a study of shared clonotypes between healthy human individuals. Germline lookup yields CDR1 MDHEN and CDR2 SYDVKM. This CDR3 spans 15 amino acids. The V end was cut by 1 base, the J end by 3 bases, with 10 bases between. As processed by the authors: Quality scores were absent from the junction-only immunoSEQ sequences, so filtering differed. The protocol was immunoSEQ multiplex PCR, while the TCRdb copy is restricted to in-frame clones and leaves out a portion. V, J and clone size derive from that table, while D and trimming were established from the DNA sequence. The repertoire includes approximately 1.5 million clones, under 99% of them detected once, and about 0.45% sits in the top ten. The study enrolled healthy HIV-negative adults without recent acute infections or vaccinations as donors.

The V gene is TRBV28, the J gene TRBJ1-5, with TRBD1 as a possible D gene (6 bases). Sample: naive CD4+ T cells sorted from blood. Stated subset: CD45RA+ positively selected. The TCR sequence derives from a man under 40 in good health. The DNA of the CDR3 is TGTGCCAGCAGTTTATTAGGACAGCCCAATCAGCCCCAGCATTTT. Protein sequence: CASSLLGQPNQPQHF.